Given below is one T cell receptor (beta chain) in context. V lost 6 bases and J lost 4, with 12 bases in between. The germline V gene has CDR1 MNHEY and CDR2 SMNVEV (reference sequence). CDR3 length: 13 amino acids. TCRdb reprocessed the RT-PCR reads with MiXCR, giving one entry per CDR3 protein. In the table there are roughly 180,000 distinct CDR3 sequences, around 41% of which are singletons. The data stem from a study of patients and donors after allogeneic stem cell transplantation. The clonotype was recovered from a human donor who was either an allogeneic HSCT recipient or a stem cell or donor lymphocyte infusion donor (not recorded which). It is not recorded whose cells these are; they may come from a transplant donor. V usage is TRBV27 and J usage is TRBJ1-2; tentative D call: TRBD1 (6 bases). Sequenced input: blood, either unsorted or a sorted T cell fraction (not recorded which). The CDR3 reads CASRSGEAYGYTF. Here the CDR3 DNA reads TGTGCCAGCAGATCAGGGGAGGCCTATGGCTACACCTTC.